The present T cell receptor beta chain was sequenced within a study of metastatic and nonmetastatic thyroid tumors. The overall study: For malignant and benign thyroid patients, tumor or nodule tissue and blood were the sources whose repertoires were compared. Study-wide results and limits: It was reported that TCR beta diversity was significantly higher in malignant thyroid tumors than benign nodules, in blood and tumor.

TCRdb redid the clone calls on the PCR reads using MiXCR. Of about 70,000 clones listed, 18% were seen once; the top ten hold 9.5% to 15%. The table lists this clone with many counts. Its antigen remains unknown. The entire patient cohort was treatment-naive prior to thyroid surgery. The clonotype comes from a female donor with papillary thyroid cancer or a benign thyroid nodule (not recorded which). Some clones in this sample may be carry-over from other donors' samples. Sample: blood.

The CDR3 region is CSAREDRANEKLFF. The CDR3 DNA is TGCAGTGCTAGAGAAGACAGAGCTAATGAAAAACTGTTTTTT. V and J are TRBV20-1 and TRBJ1-4, with TRBD1 as a possible D gene (5 bases). The CDR3 is made up of 14 amino acids. V gave up 0 bases and J gave up 3 bases, with 8 bases separating them. In germline, CDR1 is DFQATT, CDR2 SNEGSKA (reference sequence).